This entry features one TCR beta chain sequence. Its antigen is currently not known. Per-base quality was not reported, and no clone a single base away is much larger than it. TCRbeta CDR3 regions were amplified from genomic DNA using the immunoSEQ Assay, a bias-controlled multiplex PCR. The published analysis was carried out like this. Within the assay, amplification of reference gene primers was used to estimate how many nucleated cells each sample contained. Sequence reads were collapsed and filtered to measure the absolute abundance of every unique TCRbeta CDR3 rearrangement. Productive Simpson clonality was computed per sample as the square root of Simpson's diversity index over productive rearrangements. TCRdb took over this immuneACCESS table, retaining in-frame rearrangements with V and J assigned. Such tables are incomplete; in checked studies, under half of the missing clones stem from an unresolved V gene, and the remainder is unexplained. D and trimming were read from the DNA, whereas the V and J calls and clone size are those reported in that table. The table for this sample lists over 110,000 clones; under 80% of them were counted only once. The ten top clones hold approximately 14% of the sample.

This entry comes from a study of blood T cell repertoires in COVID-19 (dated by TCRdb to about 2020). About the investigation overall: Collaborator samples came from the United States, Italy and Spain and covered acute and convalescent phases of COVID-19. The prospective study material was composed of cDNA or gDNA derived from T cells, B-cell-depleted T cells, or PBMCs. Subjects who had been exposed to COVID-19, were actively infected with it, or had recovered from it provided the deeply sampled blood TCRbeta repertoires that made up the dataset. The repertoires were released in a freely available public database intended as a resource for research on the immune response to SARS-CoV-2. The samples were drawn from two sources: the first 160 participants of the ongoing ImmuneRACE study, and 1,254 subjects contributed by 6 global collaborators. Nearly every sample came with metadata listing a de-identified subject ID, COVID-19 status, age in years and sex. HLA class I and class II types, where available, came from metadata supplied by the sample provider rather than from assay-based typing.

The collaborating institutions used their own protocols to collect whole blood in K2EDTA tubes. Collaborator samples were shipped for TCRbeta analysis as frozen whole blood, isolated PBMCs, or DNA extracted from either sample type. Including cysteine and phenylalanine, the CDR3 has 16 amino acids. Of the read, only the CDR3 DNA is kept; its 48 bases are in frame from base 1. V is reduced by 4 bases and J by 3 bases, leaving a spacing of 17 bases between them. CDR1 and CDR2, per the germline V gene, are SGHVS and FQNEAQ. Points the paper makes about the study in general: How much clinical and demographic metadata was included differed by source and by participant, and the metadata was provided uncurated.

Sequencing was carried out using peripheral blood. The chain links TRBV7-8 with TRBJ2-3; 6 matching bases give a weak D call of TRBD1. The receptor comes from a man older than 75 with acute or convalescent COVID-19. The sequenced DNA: TGTGCCAGCAGCTCTCACGACAGGAGCGCGACAGATACGCAGTATTTT. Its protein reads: CASSSHDRSATDTQYF.